Presented here are 2 T cell receptor beta chains from one specimen sequenced in a study of control samples from healthy donors and cancer patients. Clones were sequenced by immunoSEQ multiplex PCR, and TCRdb holds only the in-frame ones, with some missing. The sample lists roughly 140,000 clones, nearly 95% seen once, with 2% to 2.5% in the top ten. Sequences were obtained from blood. The receptors derive from a man aged 50 or older in good health.

This clone was detected only once. The CDR3 sequence: CATSGGQRSNTGELFF. CDR3 sequence (DNA): TGTGCCACCAGTGGCGGACAGAGAAGTAACACCGGGGAGCTGTTTTTT. This chain uses TRBV24-1 with TRBJ2-2; D might be TRBD1 (6 bases). Trimming took 5 bases from V and 2 from J, leaving 14 bases between them. CDR3 length equals 16 residues. CDR1 and CDR2 (germline): KGHDR, SFDVKD.

This clone was seen only once. V and J are TRBV28 and TRBJ1-2; TRBD1 is a possible D gene (6 bases). The CDR3 has 15 residues. V lost 3 bases and J lost 4, with 15 bases in between. Germline V gene sequence: CDR1 MDHEN, CDR2 SYDVKM. The CDR3 DNA follows: TGTGCCAGCAGTTTTACCGGGGGGGCGAGCTATGGCTACACCTTC. Translated: CASSFTGGASYGYTF.